This TCR beta chain was sequenced during a study of human T cells and chemical hapten exposure. About the research overall: An approximately 2 cm by approximately 2 cm inner upper arm patch received 2% DPC for sensitization.

This clonotype was counted a few times. The antigen is undetermined. General observations from the study: Expanded TCRs were compared with controls, and the expanded TCRs formed significantly more large CDR3 similarity clusters.

Time point here: patch test 2, 6 weeks after DPC sensitization. Treatment meaning: therapeutic diphenylcyclopropenone sensitization with weekly scalp DPC. In the authors' methods: From 23,224 to 690,600 TCRs were found per sample, with a median of approximately 96,000. TCRdb itself ran the RACE reads through MiXCR, one entry per CDR3 protein. TCRdb's processing, not the authors' own work, is the source of the V and J calls. The repertoire holds some 150,000 distinct CDR3 sequences, with approximately 12% as singletons. This TCR was sampled from a woman in her forties or fifties with alopecia areata. Some clones in this sample may be carry-over from other donors' samples. The sample in question was whole blood, obtained in connection with sensitization to the hapten diphenylcyclopropenone (DPC).

The CDR3 nucleotides are TGTGCCAGCAGCCCTCTACCGGGACAGGGGAAGAGCTCCTACGAGCAGTACTTC. Its protein is CASSPLPGQGKSSYEQYF. The chain joins TRBV7-9 to TRBJ2-7, with TRBD1 matching 10 bases. The trim removed 5 bases at V and 0 bases at J, leaving 13 bases unmatched. Germline assignment: CDR1 SEHNR and CDR2 FQNEAQ (reference sequence). The CDR3 is 18 residues long. Drawing the rest from reference TRBV7-9 and TRBJ2-7, the complete variable domain is DTGVSQNPRHKITKRGQNVTFRCDPISEHNRLYWYRQTLGQGPEFLTYFQNEAQLEKSRLLSDRFSAERPKGSFSTLEIQRTEQGDSAMYLCASSPLPGQGKSSYEQYFGPGTRLTVT.